The 9 T cell receptor beta chains in this list originate from one sample, sequenced in a study of shared clonotypes between healthy human individuals. Sequenced by immunoSEQ multiplex PCR; TCRdb stores in-frame clones only, minus some. Among about 480,000 clones listed, around 79% were seen once. The sequenced sample consisted of PBMCs. The source is a woman aged 40 to 49 in good health. Some clones in this sample may be carry-over from other donors' samples.

As for this clone: The junction departs from the called germline gene at one end, perhaps through a read error. The V gene is TRBV28, the J gene TRBJ2-7; possibly TRBD1 for D (6 bases). The CDR3 has 14 amino acids. Germline V gene lookup returns CDR1 MDHEN and CDR2 SYDVKM. CDR3 in DNA: TGTGCCAGCAGCTTATACCGGGACATAAACGAGCAGTACTTC. It translates to CASSLYRDINEQYF. Combining the CDR3 with reference TRBV28 and TRBJ2-7 gives the whole variable domain DVKVTQSSRYLVKRTGEKVFLECVQDMDHENMFWYRQDPGLGLRLIYFSYDVKMKEKGDIPEGYSVSREKKERFSLILESASTNQTSMYLCASSLYRDINEQYFGPGTRLTVT.

This clone was picked up one time. This rearrangement joins TRBV7-9 to TRBJ2-1; 8 bases line up with TRBD2. V lost 4 bases and J lost 6; bases outside the gene matches: 8. This CDR3 has 15 amino acids. Looked up from germline, CDR1 is SEHNR and CDR2 is FQNEAQ (reference sequence). The CDR3 reads CASSSRAGEVNEQFF. CDR3 DNA: TGTGCCAGCAGCTCCCGAGCGGGAGAGGTCAATGAGCAGTTCTTC.

The CDR3 sequence: CASSLGTSAVDYEQYF. The CDR3 bases are TGCGCCAGCAGCTTGGGGACGAGCGCGGTCGACTACGAGCAGTACTTC. The chain joins TRBV5-1 to TRBJ2-7; D gene unclear. This CDR3 has 16 amino acids. V was shortened by 0 bases and J by 3 bases, with 16 bases between the two germline ends. Germline V lookup: CDR1 SGHRS, CDR2 YFSETQ.

The chain carries TRBV6-1 and TRBJ2-7, with 8 positions matching TRBD1. Germline V gene lookup returns CDR1 MNHNS and CDR2 SASEGT. V was clipped by 9 bases and J by 4 bases; unmatched bases: 11. The CDR3 has 14 residues. The CDR3 reads CASKTGVLLYEQYF. CDR3 DNA sequence: TGTGCCAGTAAGACAGGGGTTCTACTTTACGAGCAGTACTTC.

The rearrangement uses TRBV6-5 and TRBJ1-5, with D perhaps matching TRBD1 (5 bases). The CDR3 contains 16 residues. Germline V lookup: CDR1 MNHEY, CDR2 SVGAGI. The V gene lost 0 bases and the J gene lost 6 bases, with 15 bases spanning the gap. The CDR3 nucleotides are TGTGCCAGCAGTTACTCGATGTACGGGGGACCTCAGCCCCAGCATTTT. It is translated as CASSYSMYGGPQPQHF.

The chain couples TRBV7-3 to TRBJ1-2; TRBD1 matches 8 bases. Trimming cost V 3 bases and J 4 bases; bases outside gene matches: 4. The germline gives CDR1 SGHTA, CDR2 FQGTGA. The CDR3 has 14 residues. DNA of the CDR3: TGTGCCAGCAGCTTTCAGGGGGCTGGCTATGGCTACACCTTC. It is translated as CASSFQGAGYGYTF.

The chain joins TRBV5-4 to TRBJ2-2; 7 positions agree with TRBD2. This CDR3 comprises 17 residues. V dropped 4 bases and J dropped 2; count of bases not matched to a gene: 11. Looked up from germline, CDR1 is SGHNT and CDR2 is YYREEE (reference sequence). CDR3 protein: CASSRQTAGVNTGELFF. Written as DNA, the CDR3 is TGTGCCAGCAGCCGACAGACGGCGGGAGTAAACACCGGGGAGCTGTTTTTT.

This clone has only a few counts. CDR3 sequence (DNA): TGTGCAAGTCGCCGTATAGCGGGAGGGCCCAATGAGCAGTTCTTC. This gives the protein CASRRIAGGPNEQFF. The chain couples TRBV12-2 to TRBJ2-1; the D call in the table, TRBD2, was not verified against the DNA. TRBV12-2 is a documented pseudogene. The CDR3 length is 15 residues.

This chain links TRBV28 with TRBJ2-3; 14 nucleotides line up with TRBD2. Germline V lookup: CDR1 MDHEN, CDR2 SYDVKM. This CDR3 has 19 amino acids. V lost 7 bases and J lost 4; bases outside the gene matches: 16. The chain's CDR3 is CASNPGTSGSNSAADTQYF. The CDR3 DNA follows: TGTGCCAGCAATCCCGGGACTAGCGGGAGTAATAGCGCGGCAGATACGCAGTATTTT.